This is a list of T cell receptor beta chains from one sample in a study of cytomegalovirus exposure and HLA in healthy donors. Here immunoSEQ multiplex PCR was the method, and the copy in TCRdb shows in-frame clones only, minus some. The data contain over 200,000 clones, around 87% of them singletons. The specimen sequenced was PBMCs. The source of these receptors is a woman between 18 and 29 years old in good health and CMV-seropositive. Each CDR3 is given with its conserved first and last residue. The D gene is left open where the match is weak. Size tells how often a clone was seen (once, few, many) or the class of an expanded clone, and some rows leave it out.

>once|15|TRBJ1-2|TRBV5-1|TRBD1
TGCGCCAGCAGGGCCGACGGGACAGGGAACGAGGGCTACACCTTC
CASRADGTGNEGYTF
>.|16|TRBJ1-4|TRBV6-6|.
TGTGCCAGCAGTTACAGGGGTGACGGAATAAATGAAAAACTGTTTTTT
CASSYRGDGINEKLFF
>.|12|TRBJ2-1|TRBV28|.
TGTGCCAGCAGTTCTATTCTAGAGCTGTTGCTCTTC
CASSSILELLLF
>.|17|TRBJ2-3|TRBV14|TRBD2
TGTGCCAGCAGCCAACCCACAAGCGGGAGGGACGCAGATACGCAGTATTTT
CASSQPTSGRDADTQYF
>.|17|TRBJ2-1|TRBV9|TRBD2
TGTGCCAGCAGCTCCCGTCCCACTAGCGCTCACTACAATGAGCAGTTCTTC
CASSSRPTSAHYNEQFF
>.|14|TRBJ1-3|TRBV2|.
TGTGCCAGCAGACGAGACATCTCTGGAAACACCATATATTTT
CASRRDISGNTIYF
>.|16|TRBJ2-1|TRBV28|TRBD2
TGTGCCAGCAGGGTCGACCTAGCGGGAGGAGGCAATGAGCAGTTCTTC
CASRVDLAGGGNEQFF
>.|15|TRBJ2-3|TRBV28|TRBD2
TGTGCCAGCAGCAGACTAGCGGGAGGGGCAGATACGCAGTATTTT
CASSRLAGGADTQYF
>.|14|TRBJ2-7|TRBV4-1|.
TGCGCCAGCAGCCATTCGGGGGATACCTACGAGCAGTACTTC
CASSHSGDTYEQYF
>.|15|TRBJ1-2|TRBV30|TRBD1
TGTGCCTGGAGTGATCTGGGGACAGGGAGGTATGGCTACACCTTC
CAWSDLGTGRYGYTF
>.|15|TRBJ2-1|TRBV6-5|TRBD2
TGTGCCAGCAGTTTGACTAGCGGGTACTACAATGAGCAGTTCTTC
CASSLTSGYYNEQFF
>.|12|TRBJ1-2|TRBV30|TRBD1
TGTGCCTCCACAGGGGTTCGGTATGGCTACACCTTC
CASTGVRYGYTF
>.|13|TRBJ1-1|TRBV6-1|.
TGTGCCAGCAGTGAATCCCAGGGCACTGAAGCTTTCTTT
CASSESQGTEAFF
>.|17|TRBJ2-7|TRBV5-1|TRBD2
TGCGCCAGCAGCGCGGGACTAGCGGGAGGGCCCATCTACGAGCAGTACTTC
CASSAGLAGGPIYEQYF
>.|16|TRBJ1-4|TRBV28|TRBD1
TGTGCCAGCAGTTCAGCCGGGACAGGGGGTAGTGAAAAACTGTTTTTT
CASSSAGTGGSEKLFF
>.|14|TRBJ1-1|TRBV7-3|.
TGTGCCAGCAGCCCGGGGGGGATGAACACTGAAGCTTTCTTT
CASSPGGMNTEAFF
>.|17|TRBJ1-3|TRBV2|.
TGTGCCAGCAGTGAAGGGTCCCTCAGGGACTCTGGAAACACCATATATTTT
CASSEGSLRDSGNTIYF
>.|15|TRBJ1-2|TRBV19|TRBD1
TGTGCCAGTACCCCGACAGGGCCTTCTAACTATGGCTACACCTTC
CASTPTGPSNYGYTF
>.|14|TRBJ2-5|TRBV7-9|.
TGTGCCAGCAGGGACGGACGGGGGAGGGAGACCCAGTACTTC
CASRDGRGRETQYF
>.|15|TRBJ2-1|TRBV19|TRBD2
TGTGCCAGTAGTATATCCGCGGGAGGGCCAAATGAGCAGTTCTTC
CASSISAGGPNEQFF
>.|14|TRBJ1-2|TRBV28|TRBD1
TGTGCCAGCAGACCTCCGGGGACAGTCTATGGCTACACCTTC
CASRPPGTVYGYTF
>.|16|TRBJ2-7|TRBV29-1|TRBD2
TGCAGCGTTGAAGTAAGGGAGGGGCCCCACACTTACGAGCAGTACTTC
CSVEVREGPHTYEQYF
>.|17|TRBJ1-2|TRBV27|.
TGTGCCAGCAGTCCCTATCTGTCAGGGGCTGCTAACTATGGCTACACCTTC
CASSPYLSGAANYGYTF
>once|14|TRBJ1-3|TRBV5-1|.
TGCGCCAGCAGCTTCCGGCCCGCGGGTAACACCATATATTTT
CASSFRPAGNTIYF
>.|18|TRBJ2-7|TRBV7-3|.
TGTGCCAGCAGTCGCATTCGCGGGACCACGCGGATACACTACGAGCAGTACTTC
CASSRIRGTTRIHYEQYF
>.|15|TRBJ2-5|TRBV5-6|TRBD2
TGTGCCAGCAGCATCGGACTAGCGGGACAAGAGACCCAGTACTTC
CASSIGLAGQETQYF
>.|17|TRBJ1-5|TRBV28|TRBD1
TGTGCCAGCAGTCTCCGGACAGGGGCACTTAGCAATCAGCCCCAGCATTTT
CASSLRTGALSNQPQHF
>.|14|TRBJ2-2|TRBV19|.
TGTGCCAGTAATCTCGGGGGGAACACCGGGGAGCTGTTTTTT
CASNLGGNTGELFF
>.|16|TRBJ2-1|TRBV27|TRBD2
TGTGCCAGCAGTTGGGAGACTAGCGGTTCCTACAATGAGCAGTTCTTC
CASSWETSGSYNEQFF
>.|19|TRBJ2-2|TRBV27|TRBD1
TGTGCCAGCAGTTTACCCCCCATCCCGACAGGGAGCAACACCGGGGAGCTGTTTTTT
CASSLPPIPTGSNTGELFF
>.|12|TRBJ2-7|TRBV23-1|.
TGCGCCAGCAGTACTCAGGGGAACGAGCAGTACTTC
CASSTQGNEQYF
>.|14|TRBJ2-7|TRBV12-5|.
TGTGCTAGTGGTTTGGGAGGTAGGCTGTACGAGCAGTACTTC
CASGLGGRLYEQYF
>.|14|TRBJ2-1|TRBV5-4|TRBD1
TGTGCCAGCAGTCCGGGACAGTCTTACAATGAGCAGTTCTTC
CASSPGQSYNEQFF
>.|19|TRBJ2-2|TRBV4-1|TRBD2
TGCGCCAGCAGCCAAGCAAGGACAGCGGGAGGAGGGAACACCGGGGAGCTGTTTTTT
CASSQARTAGGGNTGELFF
>once|13|TRBJ1-1|TRBV27|.
TGTGCCAGCAGTTCGGCAGGGTACACTGAAGCTTTCTTT
CASSSAGYTEAFF
>.|11|TRBJ2-7|TRBV11-2|.
TGTGCCAGCAGCATCCGGGGGAGAGAGTACTTC
CASSIRGREYF
>.|17|TRBJ1-3|TRBV29-1|TRBD1
TGCAGCGTTGAAGACGCCGGGACAGGTGACTCTGGAAACACCATATATTTT
CSVEDAGTGDSGNTIYF
>.|14|TRBJ2-2|TRBV28|.
TGTGCCAGCAGTGATGGACAACACACCGGGGAGCTGTTTTTT
CASSDGQHTGELFF
>.|19|TRBJ2-7|TRBV15|TRBD2
TGTGCCACCAGCAGAGTCTCCCCGTGGGTAGCGGGAGCCGGGGGGGAGCAGTACTTC
CATSRVSPWVAGAGGEQYF
>.|11|TRBJ2-5|TRBV28|.
TGTGCCAGCAGTTCGGAAGAGACCCAGTACTTC
CASSSEETQYF
>.|15|TRBJ1-5|TRBV4-2|.
TGTGCCAGCAGCCAAGATTTCCGGGATGATCAGCCCCAGCATTTT
CASSQDFRDDQPQHF
>.|14|TRBJ1-2|TRBV19|TRBD1
TGTGCCAGTAGTATTGGGACAGACCACTATGGCTACACCTTC
CASSIGTDHYGYTF
>.|13|TRBJ1-2|TRBV4-1|.
TGCGCCAGCAGCCAAGTGGGGGGTGAAGGCTACACCTTC
CASSQVGGEGYTF
>.|16|TRBJ2-2|TRBV18|TRBD2
TGTGCCAGCTCACCGGGAGCGGGATCGGTGAACGGGGAGCTGTTTTTT
CASSPGAGSVNGELFF
>once|14|TRBJ2-4|TRBV2|TRBD2
TGTGCCAGCGGGAGCGGGGAATACAAAAACATTCAGTACTTC
CASGSGEYKNIQYF
>.|16|TRBJ2-1|TRBV5-4|.
TGTGCCAGCAGCTTGATTGACGGGTTCTCCAACGATGAGCAGTTCTTC
CASSLIDGFSNDEQFF
>.|14|TRBJ1-1|TRBV4-1|.
TGCGCCAGCAGGCCTACAGGGCGGGCCACTGAAGCTTTCTTT
CASRPTGRATEAFF
>.|13|TRBJ1-1|TRBV30|.
TGTGCCTGGATAGCAGGGGAATACACTGAAGCTTTCTTT
CAWIAGEYTEAFF
>.|13|TRBJ1-1|TRBV9|.
TGTGCCAGCAGCCCGGGACAGAACACTGAAGCTTTCTTT
CASSPGQNTEAFF
>.|14|TRBJ1-5|TRBV29-1|.
TGCGGACGGGTTGAGGGGGAGAGCAATCAGCCCCAGCATTTT
CGRVEGESNQPQHF
>.|16|TRBJ1-3|TRBV19|.
TGTGCCAGTAGTATTCTCCAGGGCAACTCTGGAAACACCATATATTTT
CASSILQGNSGNTIYF
>.|16|TRBJ2-4|TRBV5-4|TRBD2
TGTGCCAGCAGAAAGAAAGCGGGAGGCGAGGAAAACATTCAGTACTTC
CASRKKAGGEENIQYF
>.|16|TRBJ1-4|TRBV7-9|.
TGTGCCAGCAGCCAGAAGGGAGTAGCAACTAATGAAAAACTGTTTTTT
CASSQKGVATNEKLFF
>.|16|TRBJ1-4|TRBV15|.
TGTGCCACCAGCAGGGGTTCGACAGGTACTAATGAAAAACTGTTTTTT
CATSRGSTGTNEKLFF